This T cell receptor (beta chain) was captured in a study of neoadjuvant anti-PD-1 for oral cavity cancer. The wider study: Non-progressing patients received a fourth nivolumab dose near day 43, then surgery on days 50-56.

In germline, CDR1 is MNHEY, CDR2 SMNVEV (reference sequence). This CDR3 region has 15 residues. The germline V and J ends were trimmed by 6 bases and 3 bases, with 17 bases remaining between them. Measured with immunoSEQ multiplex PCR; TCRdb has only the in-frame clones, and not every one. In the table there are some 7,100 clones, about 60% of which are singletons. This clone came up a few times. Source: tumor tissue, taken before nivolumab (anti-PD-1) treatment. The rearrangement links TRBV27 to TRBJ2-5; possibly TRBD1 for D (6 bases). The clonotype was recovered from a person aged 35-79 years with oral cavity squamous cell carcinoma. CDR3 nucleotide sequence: TGTGCCAGCAGCCAGACTGTCGCAGGGGAAGAGACCCAGTACTTC. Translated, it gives CASSQTVAGEETQYF.